The clone carrying this TCR beta chain appeared a few times. Its ends do not fully match the called genes, so a read error is possible. This specimen comes from a study of shared clonotypes between healthy human individuals. CDR3 length: 14 amino acids. The germline V gene has CDR1 SGHTA and CDR2 FQGTGA. The protocol was immunoSEQ multiplex PCR, while the TCRdb copy is restricted to in-frame clones and leaves out a portion. Among 950,000 to 1,100,000 clones listed, around 78% were seen once. This chain uses TRBV7-3 with TRBJ1-2; D remains ambiguous. Source material: memory CD4+ T cells from PBMCs. The subset is: CD45RA-negative fraction. The TCR was taken from a man between 18 and 29 years old in good health. Some clones in this sample may be carry-over from other donors' samples. The CDR3 region is CASSLIGGVSDYAF. The CDR3 DNA reads TGTGCCAGCAGCTTAATCGGCGGGGTCTCTGACTACGCCTTC.